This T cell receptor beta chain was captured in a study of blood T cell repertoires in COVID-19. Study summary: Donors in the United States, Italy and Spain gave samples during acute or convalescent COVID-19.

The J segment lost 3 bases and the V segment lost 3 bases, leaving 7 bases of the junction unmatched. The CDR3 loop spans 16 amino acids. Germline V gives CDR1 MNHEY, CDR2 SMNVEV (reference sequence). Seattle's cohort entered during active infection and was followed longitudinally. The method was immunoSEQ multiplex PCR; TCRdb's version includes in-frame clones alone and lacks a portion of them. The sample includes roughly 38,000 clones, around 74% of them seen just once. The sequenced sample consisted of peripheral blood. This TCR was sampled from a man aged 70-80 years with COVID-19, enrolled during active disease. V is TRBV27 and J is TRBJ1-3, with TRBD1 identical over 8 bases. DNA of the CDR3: TGTGCCAGCAGTTTTTCACCGGGGACAGGTGGAAACACCATATATTTT. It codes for CASSFSPGTGGNTIYF.